The next 21 T cell receptor beta chains were all read from a single sample in a study of technical replicates of blood from several donors. Profiling relied on immunoSEQ multiplex PCR, and the TCRdb table lists in-frame clones only, not all of them. The data contain 70,000 to 95,000 clones, 94% of them singletons. The sequenced material came from T cells isolated from PBMCs. The receptors shown here come from a human donor in good health.

The chain links TRBV7-2 to TRBJ1-5; D not resolved. Per the germline V gene, CDR1 is SGHTA and CDR2 is FQGNSA. Trimming took 1 base from V and 4 from J, leaving 8 bases between them. The CDR3 is 14 amino acids. The CDR3 here is CASSLVPGNQPQHF. For the CDR3, the DNA is TGTGCCAGCAGCTTAGTCCCGGGGAATCAGCCCCAGCATTTT. The full variable domain, rest sourced from reference TRBV7-2 and TRBJ1-5, is GAGVSQSPSNKVTEKGKDVELRCDPISGHTALYWYRQSLGQGLEFLIYFQGNSAPDKSGLPSDRFSAERTGGSVSTLTIQRTQQEDSAVYLCASSLVPGNQPQHFGDGTRLSIL.

The rearrangement links TRBV7-6 to TRBJ1-1, with D unresolved. V was cut by 5 bases and J by 5 bases, with 18 bases left in between. The CDR3 runs 15 residues. CDR1 is SGHVS and CDR2 is FNYEAQ in the germline V gene. CDR3 in amino acids: CASSPTPGVRTEAFF. The CDR3 DNA reads as TGTGCCAGCAGCCCCACGCCGGGAGTGAGGACTGAAGCTTTCTTT.

The chain employs TRBV27 and TRBJ2-6; perhaps TRBD2 as D (5 bases). The V gene lost 7 bases and the J gene lost 0 bases, with 16 bases spanning the gap. This CDR3 has 17 amino acids. Germline values: CDR1 MNHEY, CDR2 SMNVEV (reference sequence). The CDR3 bases are TGTGCCAGCACCGCTGGCGAGGGTACCTCTGGGGCCAACGTCCTGACTTTC. Residues: CASTAGEGTSGANVLTF.

V is TRBV4-1 and J is TRBJ2-1; 8 bases align to TRBD1. The CDR3 length is 16 residues. With 0 bases clipped from V and 12 bases from J, the junction kept 13 bases outside the gene matches. Germline values: CDR1 MGHRA, CDR2 YSYEKL. DNA of the CDR3: TGCGCCAGCAGCCAAGATCCCAGGGGGCATGACCCTGGGCAGTTCTTC. Translated: CASSQDPRGHDPGQFF.

This clone was counted once. The chain carries TRBV6-6 and TRBJ2-1; D unresolved. CDR3 length equals 11 residues. Per the germline V gene, CDR1 is MNHNY and CDR2 is SVGAGI (reference sequence). Trimming shortened V by 5 bases and J by 9 bases, and 8 bases separated the two germline ends. The CDR3 spells CASSASPEQFF. CDR3 nucleotide sequence: TGTGCCAGCAGTGCCAGTCCTGAGCAGTTCTTC.

The chain couples TRBV5-6 to TRBJ2-1; perhaps TRBD2 as D (5 bases). Germline-derived CDR1 and CDR2 are SGHDT and YYEEEE. The CDR3 totals 15 residues. V was trimmed by 5 bases and J by 3 bases, leaving 15 bases between them. The CDR3 is CASRFLAGLYNEQFF. As DNA, the CDR3 is TGTGCCAGCAGATTCCTGGCGGGCCTCTACAATGAGCAGTTCTTC.

The rearrangement joins TRBV27 to TRBJ2-7; D uncertain. The length of the CDR3 is 14 residues. From germline, CDR1 is MNHEY and CDR2 SMNVEV (reference sequence). V lost 3 bases, J lost 5 bases, and 14 bases lay in between. For the CDR3, the DNA is TGTGCCAGCAGTTTTAGCCTAGGAAGAGACGAGCAGTACTTC. It translates to CASSFSLGRDEQYF.

The V call is TRBV27, the J call TRBJ2-1; 9 bases line up with TRBD2. Looked up from germline, CDR1 is MNHEY and CDR2 is SMNVEV (reference sequence). The CDR3 has 17 amino acids. V shed 3 bases, J shed 5 bases, and the junction held 11 bases outside the gene matches. As DNA, the CDR3 is TGTGCCAGCAGTTTGTACGTGGGGCTAGCGGGGAACAATGAGCAGTTCTTC. This gives the protein CASSLYVGLAGNNEQFF.

V gene TRBV6-6 combines with J gene TRBJ2-7, with TRBD1 matching over 10 bases. J was trimmed by 6 bases and V by 0 bases; bases with no gene match: 5. From germline, CDR1 is MNHNY and CDR2 SVGAGI (reference sequence). The CDR3 is 15 residues long. The CDR3 sequence: CASSYSGTGVGEQYF. The CDR3 coding sequence is TGTGCCAGCAGTTACTCCGGGACAGGGGTGGGCGAGCAGTACTTC.

The rearrangement joins TRBV5-6 to TRBJ2-7; TRBD2 agrees at 14 bases. The CDR3 contains 15 residues. Germline trimming cut 2 bases from V and 4 bases from J; bases unmatched to any gene: 2. CDR1 and CDR2 (germline): SGHDT, YYEEEE. The CDR3 DNA reads as TGTGCCAGCAGCTTCGGACTAGCGGGGGGATACGAGCAGTACTTC. This sequence encodes CASSFGLAGGYEQYF.

The chain uses TRBV30 and TRBJ2-1, with TRBD2 matching over 8 bases. V lost 3 bases to trimming and J lost 5 bases; unmatched junction nucleotides: 9. The CDR3 runs to 15 residues. In germline, CDR1 is GTSNPN, CDR2 SVGIG (reference sequence). This CDR3 is CAWRSKGLGDNEQFF. CDR3 DNA: TGTGCCTGGAGGAGCAAGGGACTAGGGGACAATGAGCAGTTCTTC.

This rearrangement joins TRBV27 to TRBJ2-3, with a possible D match to TRBD2 (6 bases). The germline CDR1 and CDR2 sequences are MNHEY and SMNVEV (reference sequence). The CDR3 length is 17 residues. The V and J ends lost 5 bases and 2 bases respectively, with 20 bases between them. CDR3 amino acids: CASSGSSIGGATDTQYF. DNA of the CDR3: TGTGCCAGCAGTGGAAGCTCCATCGGGGGAGCCACAGATACGCAGTATTTT.

The V call is TRBV2, the J call TRBJ1-4; the match to TRBD1 covers 9 bases. Per the germline V gene, CDR1 is SNHLY and CDR2 is FYNNEI. V trimming: 0 bases; J trimming: 5 bases; junction bases outside the gene matches: 10. The CDR3 consists of 18 residues. The CDR3 here is CASSEASSFGTGNEKLFF. In DNA, the CDR3 is TGTGCCAGCAGTGAAGCGAGTAGTTTCGGGACAGGGAATGAAAAACTGTTTTTT.

DNA of the CDR3: TGTGCCAGCAGCTTAAGGACGAACCAGGGGCAGTTTTCTGGAAACACCATATATTTT. Translation: CASSLRTNQGQFSGNTIYF. This chain joins TRBV7-3 and TRBJ1-3, with D maybe TRBD1 (6 bases). The germline V gene encodes CDR1 SGHTA and CDR2 FQGTGA. Trimming removed 1 base from V and 1 base from J, with 20 bases in between. The CDR3 sequence is 19 residues long.

The chain combines TRBV11-2 with TRBJ1-6; maybe TRBD1 (5 bases). The CDR3 runs to 17 residues. Trimming left V 5 bases short and J 9 bases short, with 23 bases between. Per the germline V gene, CDR1 is SGHAT and CDR2 is FQNNGV. The CDR3 region has the DNA TGTGCCAGCAGCCAGGCCGCAACAGGAGGGCGGGGTTCACCCCTCCACTTT. Its translation: CASSQAATGGRGSPLHF.

The chain is built from TRBV5-1 and TRBJ2-5; 10 bases line up with TRBD2. The germline gives CDR1 SGHRS, CDR2 YFSETQ. The V and J ends lost 2 bases and 4 bases, in that order; junction bases with no gene match: 8. CDR3 length equals 16 residues. The CDR3 spells CASSFTLAGSGETQYF. CDR3 nucleotide sequence: TGCGCCAGCAGCTTTACACTAGCGGGAAGCGGAGAGACCCAGTACTTC.

As for this clone: The same CDR3 is also encoded by other DNA sequences in this sample. The V call is TRBV4-1, the J call TRBJ1-4; 9 bases align to TRBD1. This CDR3 has 14 residues. V gave up 3 bases and J gave up 7 bases; unmatched junction bases: 3. The germline V gene encodes CDR1 MGHRA and CDR2 YSYEKL. CDR3 in DNA: TGCGCCAGCAGCCAGGGACAGGGCGGTGAAAAACTGTTTTTT. Translation: CASSQGQGGEKLFF.

The CDR3, as DNA: TGCGCCAGCGGACGATTAGCGGGAGTGGTCGGGGATGAGCAGTTCTTC. It codes for CASGRLAGVVGDEQFF. This rearrangement joins TRBV5-1 to TRBJ2-1; 9 positions agree with TRBD2. Germline values: CDR1 SGHRS, CDR2 YFSETQ. The CDR3 covers 16 residues. The V segment lost 7 bases and the J segment 8 bases; nucleotides outside the gene matches: 16.

This clone has only one observation. The chain links TRBV10-2 to TRBJ1-1, with D perhaps matching TRBD1 (5 bases). Germline-derived CDR1 and CDR2 are WSHSY and SAAADI. The V gene lost 4 bases and the J gene lost 3 bases, with 12 bases spanning the gap. The CDR3 is made up of 14 amino acids. The CDR3 sequence is CASSAYGGDTEAFF. The DNA of the CDR3 is TGCGCCAGCAGTGCTTACGGGGGGGACACTGAAGCTTTCTTT.

This chain links TRBV28 with TRBJ1-5; 8 bases map to TRBD1. V shed 6 bases, J shed 5 bases, and the junction held 9 bases outside the gene matches. Germline V CDR1 and CDR2: MDHEN, SYDVKM. The CDR3 length is 15 residues. DNA for the CDR3: TGTGCCAGCAGCACGTCAGGGGGCTGGTATCAGCCCCAGCATTTT. As protein: CASSTSGGWYQPQHF.

The rearrangement links TRBV5-5 to TRBJ2-2, with 8 bases aligning to TRBD1. Unmatched junction bases numbered 8, after V lost 7 bases and J lost 3 bases. The CDR3 loop spans 15 amino acids. Germline V lookup: CDR1 SGHKS, CDR2 YYEKEE (reference sequence). CDR3 residues: CASRPGDRYTGELFF. CDR3 nucleotides: TGTGCCAGCCGACCTGGGGACAGGTACACCGGGGAGCTGTTTTTT.